This T cell receptor (beta chain) was documented in a study of shared clonotypes between healthy human individuals. Measured with immunoSEQ multiplex PCR; TCRdb has only the in-frame clones, and not every one. Of some 650,000 clones in the sample, 97% were seen once. Study results and limitations: A few donors showed sharing of around 5.3% of naive CD4 clonotypes.

As to this clone: Its antigen is not identified.

From germline, CDR1 is SGHRS and CDR2 YFSETQ. V lost 5 bases to trimming and J lost 5 bases, with 20 bases between them. CDR3 length equals 15 residues. V usage is TRBV5-1 and J usage is TRBJ2-7; D possibly matches TRBD1 or TRBD2 (6 bases each). The sequence was collected from a young woman in good health. The specimen sequenced was naive CD4+ T cells sorted from blood. Subset of the sample: CD45RA+ positively selected. The CDR3 region is CASSWSGASGDEQYF. As DNA, the CDR3 is TGCGCCAGCAGTTGGTCAGGGGCCTCGGGGGACGAGCAGTACTTC.